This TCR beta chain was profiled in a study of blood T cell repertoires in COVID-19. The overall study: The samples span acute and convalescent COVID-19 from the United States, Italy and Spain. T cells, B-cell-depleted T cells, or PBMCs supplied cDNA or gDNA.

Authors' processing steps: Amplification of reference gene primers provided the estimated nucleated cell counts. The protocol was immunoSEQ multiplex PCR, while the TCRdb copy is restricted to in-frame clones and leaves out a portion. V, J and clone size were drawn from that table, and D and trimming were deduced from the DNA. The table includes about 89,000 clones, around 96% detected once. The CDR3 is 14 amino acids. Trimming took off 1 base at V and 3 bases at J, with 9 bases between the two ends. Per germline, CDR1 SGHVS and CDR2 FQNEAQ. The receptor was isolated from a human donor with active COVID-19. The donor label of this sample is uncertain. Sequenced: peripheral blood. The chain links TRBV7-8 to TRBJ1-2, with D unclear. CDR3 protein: CASSLGGSDYGYTF. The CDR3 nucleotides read TGTGCCAGCAGCTTAGGAGGAAGTGACTATGGCTACACCTTC. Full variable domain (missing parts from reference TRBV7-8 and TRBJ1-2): GAGVSQSPRYKVAKRGQDVALRCDPISGHVSLFWYQQALGQGPEFLTYFQNEAQLDKSGLPSDRFFAERPEGSVSTLKIQRTQQEDSAVYLCASSLGGSDYGYTFGSGTRLTVV.